This is a list of T cell receptor beta chains from one sample in a study of shared clonotypes between healthy human individuals. Sequencing was performed with immunoSEQ multiplex PCR; in TCRdb, only in-frame clones are kept and a portion is missing. The data hold about 2.3 million clones, with approximately 90% observed a single time. Sample: naive CD4+ T cells from PBMCs. The receptors were sampled from a man in his late teens or twenties in good health. Some clones in this sample may be carry-over from other donors' samples. Both conserved end residues are part of each CDR3. Where a row states a size, it is once, few, many or the class of an expanded clone; other rows omit it.

v_call clone_size cdr3_aa
TRBV18 - CASSPEQPGESTEAFF
TRBV19 - CASSASGSTETQYF
TRBV30 - CAWSEYTGELFF
TRBV7-2 - CASSLAGVYEQYF
TRBV28 - CASQPLGGFYEQYF
TRBV5-3 - CARSSGLVNEKLFF
TRBV7-2 - CASSLVGGGYGYTF
TRBV6-5 - CASSYPPADTQYF
TRBV29-1 - CSVSRGQEGDTQYF
TRBV7-9 - CASRELQLGPPAGELFF
TRBV2 - CASREGLAGGEDEQFF
TRBV7-9 - CASSREGFEGYTF
TRBV28 - CATDRRWDNEQFF
TRBV10-3 - CAISESAVWGLGNTIYF
TRBV15 - CATSRVGTTDTQYF
TRBV18 - CASSPTRDRGNHEQYF
TRBV14 - CASSQLPGQGNYEQYF
TRBV7-9 - CASSFMQDPAYGYTF
TRBV9 - CASSPEGQGSVEQYF
TRBV5-1 - CASSFTGGAGTGELFF
TRBV27 - CASSLYRGQNIQYF
TRBV29-1 few CSVVSGLSEAFF
TRBV7-3 - CASSLYRNTEAFF
TRBV15 - CATSRTRWGEQPQHF
TRBV5-4 - CASSRGQEELFF
TRBV6-1 - CASSKGTYQETQYF
TRBV4-3 - CASSQFHPGWAGNTIYF
TRBV7-3 - CASSPLMAGSDTQYF
TRBV7-3 - CASSRTLHYTDTQYF
TRBV6-5 - CASSYYGPQETQYF
TRBV30 - CAWSVGVTEAFF
TRBV27 - CASRRTGGRYEQYF
TRBV5-1 - CASTPSGTSINTGELFF
TRBV30 - CAWRPGVPVGYTF
TRBV11-2 - CASYSSASSYEQYF
TRBV9 few CASSLLLGGVHTEAFF
TRBV19 - CASSILTGMNTEAFF
TRBV28 - CASRPGHNPYEQYF
TRBV7-3 - CASSLIPSDYNEQFF
TRBV11-2 - CASSRRTSSYEQYF